The sequence of this T cell receptor beta chain was determined in a study of shared clonotypes between healthy human individuals. Spread over ten immunoSEQ deep assay plates, unsorted PBMC DNA underwent sequencing. Sequencing was performed with immunoSEQ multiplex PCR; in TCRdb, only in-frame clones are kept and a portion is missing. The table shows about 480,000 clones, with 75% to 80% occurring only once. The CDR3 contains 15 residues. The germline V and J ends were trimmed by 0 bases and 7 bases, with 13 bases remaining between them. CDR1 is SGHDN and CDR2 is FVKESK in the germline V gene. HIV-negative, healthy adults without recent acute infections or vaccinations were the donors. Among the donors, all were Caucasian adults who lived in Nashville, Tennessee.

This chain connects TRBV14 to TRBJ2-4; a weak D match, TRBD2 (6 bases). This TCR derives from a woman in her thirties or forties in good health. Some clones in this sample may be carry-over from other donors' samples. The sequenced sample was PBMCs. This chain's CDR3 is CASSQDAGRSNIQYF. CDR3 bases: TGTGCCAGCAGCCAAGACGCGGGAAGGTCGAACATTCAGTACTTC. Combining the CDR3 with reference TRBV14 and TRBJ2-4 gives the whole variable domain EAGVTQFPSHSVIEKGQTVTLRCDPISGHDNLYWYRRVMGKEIKFLLHFVKESKQDESGMPNNRFLAERTGGTYSTLKVQPAELEDSGVYFCASSQDAGRSNIQYFGAGTRLSVL.